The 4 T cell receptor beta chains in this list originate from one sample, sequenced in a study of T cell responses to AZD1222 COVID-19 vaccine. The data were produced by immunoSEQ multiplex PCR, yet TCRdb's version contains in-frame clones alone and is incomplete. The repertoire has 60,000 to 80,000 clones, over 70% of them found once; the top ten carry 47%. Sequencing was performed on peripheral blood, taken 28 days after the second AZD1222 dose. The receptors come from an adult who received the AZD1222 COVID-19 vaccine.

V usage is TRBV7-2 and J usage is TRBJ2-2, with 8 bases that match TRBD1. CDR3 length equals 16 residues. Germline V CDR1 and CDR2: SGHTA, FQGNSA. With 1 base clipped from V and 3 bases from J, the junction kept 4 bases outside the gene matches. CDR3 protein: CASSLVAGGDTGELFF. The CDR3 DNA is TGTGCCAGCAGCTTAGTTGCAGGGGGCGACACCGGGGAGCTGTTTTTT.

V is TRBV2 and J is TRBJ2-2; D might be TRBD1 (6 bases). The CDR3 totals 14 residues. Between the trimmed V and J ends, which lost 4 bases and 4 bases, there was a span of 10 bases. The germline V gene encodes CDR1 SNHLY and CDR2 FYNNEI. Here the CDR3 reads CASSGQGSTGELFF. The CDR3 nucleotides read TGTGCCAGCAGTGGGCAGGGGTCCACCGGGGAGCTGTTTTTT.

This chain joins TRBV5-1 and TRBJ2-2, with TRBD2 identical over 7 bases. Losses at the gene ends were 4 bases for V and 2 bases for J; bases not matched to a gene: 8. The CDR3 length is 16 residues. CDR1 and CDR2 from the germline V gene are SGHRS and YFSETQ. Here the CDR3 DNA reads TGCGCCAGCAGCCATCGGGAGGTCACCAACACCGGGGAGCTGTTTTTT. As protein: CASSHREVTNTGELFF. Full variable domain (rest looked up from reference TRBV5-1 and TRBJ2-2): KAGVTQTPRYLIKTRGQQVTLSCSPISGHRSVSWYQQTPGQGLQFLFEYFSETQRNKGNFPGRFSGRQFSNSRSEMNVSTLELGDSALYLCASSHREVTNTGELFFGEGSRLTVL.

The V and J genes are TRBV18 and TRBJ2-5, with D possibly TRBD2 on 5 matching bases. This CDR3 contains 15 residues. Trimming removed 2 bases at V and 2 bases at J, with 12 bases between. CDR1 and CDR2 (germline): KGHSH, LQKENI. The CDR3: CASSPTGILQETQYF. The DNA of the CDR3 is TGTGCCAGCTCACCAACGGGGATACTACAAGAGACCCAGTACTTC.